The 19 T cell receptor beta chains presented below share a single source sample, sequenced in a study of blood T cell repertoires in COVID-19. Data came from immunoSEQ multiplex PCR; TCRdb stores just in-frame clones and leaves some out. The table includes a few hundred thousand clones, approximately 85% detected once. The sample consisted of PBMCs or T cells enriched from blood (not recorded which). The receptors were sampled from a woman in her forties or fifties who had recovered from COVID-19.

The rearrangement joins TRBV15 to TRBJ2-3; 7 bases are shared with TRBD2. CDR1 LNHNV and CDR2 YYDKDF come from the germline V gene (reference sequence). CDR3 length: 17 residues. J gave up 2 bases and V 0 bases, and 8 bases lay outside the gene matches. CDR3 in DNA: TGTGCCACCAGCAGAGATAAAGGGAGGGCCATCACAGATACGCAGTATTTT. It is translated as CATSRDKGRAITDTQYF.

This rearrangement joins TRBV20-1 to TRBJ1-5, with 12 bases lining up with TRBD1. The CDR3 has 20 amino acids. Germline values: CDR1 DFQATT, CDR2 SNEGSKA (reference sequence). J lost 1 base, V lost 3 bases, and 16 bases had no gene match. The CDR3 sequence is CSASSPKGQGAGWSNQPQHF. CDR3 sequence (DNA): TGCAGTGCTAGTTCCCCCAAGGGACAGGGGGCGGGATGGAGCAATCAGCCCCAGCATTTT.

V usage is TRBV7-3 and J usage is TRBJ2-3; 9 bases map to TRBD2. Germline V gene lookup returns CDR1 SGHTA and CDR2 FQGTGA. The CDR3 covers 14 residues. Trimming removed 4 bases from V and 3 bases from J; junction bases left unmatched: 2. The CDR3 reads CASSSSGRTDTQYF. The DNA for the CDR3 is TGTGCCAGCAGCTCGAGCGGGAGGACAGATACGCAGTATTTT.

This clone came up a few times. CDR3 nucleotides: TGCGCCAGCAGCTCTCAGGGTCCCCTAAATTCACCCCTCCACTTT. As protein: CASSSQGPLNSPLHF. The V call is TRBV5-1, the J call TRBJ1-6, with a tentative D call TRBD1 (5 bases). Germline V gene data show CDR1 as SGHRS and CDR2 as YFSETQ. CDR3 size: 15 residues. Between the trimmed V and J ends, which lost 3 bases and 7 bases, there was a span of 14 bases.

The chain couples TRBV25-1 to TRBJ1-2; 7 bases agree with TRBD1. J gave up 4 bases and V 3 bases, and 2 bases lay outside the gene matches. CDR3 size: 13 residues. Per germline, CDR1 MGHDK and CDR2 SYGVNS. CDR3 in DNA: TGTGCCAGCAGTGAGGGACAGCCCTATGGCTACACCTTC. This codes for CASSEGQPYGYTF.

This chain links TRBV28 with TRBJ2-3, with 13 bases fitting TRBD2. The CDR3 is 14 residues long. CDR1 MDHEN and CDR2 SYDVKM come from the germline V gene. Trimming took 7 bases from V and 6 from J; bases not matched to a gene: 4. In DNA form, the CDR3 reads TGTGCCAGCAATGGACTAGCGGGAGTGGATACGCAGTATTTT. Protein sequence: CASNGLAGVDTQYF.

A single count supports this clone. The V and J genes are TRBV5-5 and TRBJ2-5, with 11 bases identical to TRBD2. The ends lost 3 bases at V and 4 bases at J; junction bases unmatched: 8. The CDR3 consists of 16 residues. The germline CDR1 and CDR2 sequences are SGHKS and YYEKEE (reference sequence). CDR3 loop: CASSSLAGDVTETQYF. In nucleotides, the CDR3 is TGTGCCAGCAGCTCACTAGCGGGAGATGTTACAGAGACCCAGTACTTC.

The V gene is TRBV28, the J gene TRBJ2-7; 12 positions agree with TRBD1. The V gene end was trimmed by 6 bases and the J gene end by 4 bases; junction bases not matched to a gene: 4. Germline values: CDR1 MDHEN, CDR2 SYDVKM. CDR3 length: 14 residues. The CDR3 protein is CASRGTGGFYEQYF. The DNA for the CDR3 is TGTGCCAGCAGGGGGACAGGGGGCTTTTACGAGCAGTACTTC.

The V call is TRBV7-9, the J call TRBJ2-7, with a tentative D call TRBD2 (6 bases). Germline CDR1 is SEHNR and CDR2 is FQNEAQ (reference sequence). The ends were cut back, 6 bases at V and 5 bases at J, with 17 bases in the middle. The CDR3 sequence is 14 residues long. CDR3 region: CASRPLRDIDEQYF. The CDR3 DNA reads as TGTGCCAGCAGACCTTTGCGGGATATCGACGAGCAGTACTTC.

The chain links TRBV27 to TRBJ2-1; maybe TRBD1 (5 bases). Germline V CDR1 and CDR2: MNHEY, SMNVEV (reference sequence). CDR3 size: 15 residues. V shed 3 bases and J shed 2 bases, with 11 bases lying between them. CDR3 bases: TGTGCCAGCAGTTTTTTAGGACAAACCTACAATGAGCAGTTCTTC. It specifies CASSFLGQTYNEQFF.

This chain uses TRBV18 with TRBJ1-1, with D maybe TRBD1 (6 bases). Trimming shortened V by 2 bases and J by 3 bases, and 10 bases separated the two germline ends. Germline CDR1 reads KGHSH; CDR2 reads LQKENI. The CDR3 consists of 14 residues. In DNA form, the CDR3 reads TGTGCCAGCTCACCATCCCCAGGGGACACTGAAGCTTTCTTT. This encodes CASSPSPGDTEAFF.

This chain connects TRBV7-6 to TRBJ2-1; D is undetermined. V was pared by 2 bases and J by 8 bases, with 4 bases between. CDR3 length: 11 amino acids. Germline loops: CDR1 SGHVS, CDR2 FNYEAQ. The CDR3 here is CASSLFDEQFF. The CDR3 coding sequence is TGTGCCAGCAGCTTATTCGATGAGCAGTTCTTC.

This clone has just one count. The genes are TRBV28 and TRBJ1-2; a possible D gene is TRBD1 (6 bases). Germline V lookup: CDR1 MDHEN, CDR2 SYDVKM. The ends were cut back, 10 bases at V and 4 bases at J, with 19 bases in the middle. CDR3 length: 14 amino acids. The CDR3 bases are TGTGCCATCACAGGGACGGGTCGTTTCTATGGCTACACCTTC. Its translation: CAITGTGRFYGYTF.

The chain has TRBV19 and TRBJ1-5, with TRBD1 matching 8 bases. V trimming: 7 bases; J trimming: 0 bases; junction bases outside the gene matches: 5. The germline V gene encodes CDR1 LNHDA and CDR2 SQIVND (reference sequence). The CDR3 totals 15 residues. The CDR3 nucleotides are TGTGCCAGTACCAACAGGGGGTATAGCAATCAGCCCCAGCATTTT. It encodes CASTNRGYSNQPQHF.

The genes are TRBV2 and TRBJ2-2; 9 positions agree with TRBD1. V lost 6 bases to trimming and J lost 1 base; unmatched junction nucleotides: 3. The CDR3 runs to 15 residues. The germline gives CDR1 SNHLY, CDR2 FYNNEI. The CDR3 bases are TGTGCCAGCAGCCCGGGACAGGGGAACACCGGGGAGCTGTTTTTT. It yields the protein CASSPGQGNTGELFF.

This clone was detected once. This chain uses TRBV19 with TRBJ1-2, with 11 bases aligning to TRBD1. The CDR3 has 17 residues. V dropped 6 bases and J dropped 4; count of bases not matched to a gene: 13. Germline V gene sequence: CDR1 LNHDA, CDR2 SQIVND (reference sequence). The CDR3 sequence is CASRRTGGAELTYGYTF. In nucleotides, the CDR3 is TGTGCCAGTAGACGGACAGGGGGCGCCGAACTTACCTATGGCTACACCTTC.

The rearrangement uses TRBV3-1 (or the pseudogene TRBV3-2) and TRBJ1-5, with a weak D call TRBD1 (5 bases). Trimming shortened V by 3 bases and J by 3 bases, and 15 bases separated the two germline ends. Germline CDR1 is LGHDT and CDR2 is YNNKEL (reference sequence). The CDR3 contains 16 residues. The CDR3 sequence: CASSQGSGRANQPQHF. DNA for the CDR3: TGTGCCAGCAGCCAGGGTTCTGGCAGGGCCAATCAGCCCCAGCATTTT.

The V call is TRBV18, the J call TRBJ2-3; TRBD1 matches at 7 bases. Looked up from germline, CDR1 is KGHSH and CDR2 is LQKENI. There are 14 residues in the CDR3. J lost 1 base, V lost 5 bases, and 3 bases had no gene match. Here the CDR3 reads CASSIGQGTDTQYF. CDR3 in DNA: TGTGCCAGCTCAATCGGACAGGGCACAGATACGCAGTATTTT. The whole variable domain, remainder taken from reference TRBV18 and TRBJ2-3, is NAGVMQNPRHLVRRRGQEARLRCSPMKGHSHVYWYRQLPEEGLKFMVYLQKENIIDESGMPKERFSAEFPKEGPSILRIQQVVRGDSAAYFCASSIGQGTDTQYFGPGTRLTVL.

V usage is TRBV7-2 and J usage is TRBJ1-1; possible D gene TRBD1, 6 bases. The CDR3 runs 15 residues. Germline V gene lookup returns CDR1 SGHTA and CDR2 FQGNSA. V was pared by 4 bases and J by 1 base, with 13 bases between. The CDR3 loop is CASSSQGSRNTEAFF. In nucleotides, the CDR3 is TGTGCCAGCAGCTCACAGGGTTCTAGGAACACTGAAGCTTTCTTT.